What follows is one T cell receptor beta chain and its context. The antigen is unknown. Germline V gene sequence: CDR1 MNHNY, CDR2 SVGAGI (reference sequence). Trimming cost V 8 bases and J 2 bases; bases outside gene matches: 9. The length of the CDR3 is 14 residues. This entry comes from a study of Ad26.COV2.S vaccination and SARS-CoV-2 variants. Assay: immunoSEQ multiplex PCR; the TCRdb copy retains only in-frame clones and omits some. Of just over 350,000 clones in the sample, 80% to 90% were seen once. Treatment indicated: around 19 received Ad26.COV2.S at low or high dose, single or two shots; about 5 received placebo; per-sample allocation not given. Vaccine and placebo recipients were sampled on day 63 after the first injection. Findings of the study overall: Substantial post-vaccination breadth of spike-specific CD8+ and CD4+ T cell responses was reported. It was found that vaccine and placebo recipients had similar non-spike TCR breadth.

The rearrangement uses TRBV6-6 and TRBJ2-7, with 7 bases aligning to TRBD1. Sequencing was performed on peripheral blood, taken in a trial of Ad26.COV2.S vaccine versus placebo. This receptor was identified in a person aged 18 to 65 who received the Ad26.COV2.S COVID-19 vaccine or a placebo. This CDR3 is CASGVTGVAYEQYF. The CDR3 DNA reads TGTGCCAGCGGGGTAACAGGGGTTGCCTACGAGCAGTACTTC.